This passage covers 7 T cell receptor beta chains from one sample sequenced in a study of regulatory T cells in long-lasting Graves disease. Building the TCR beta libraries relied on iRepertoire HTBI primers, and CDR3 regions underwent Arm-PCR. TCRdb reprocessed the multiplex PCR reads with MiXCR, giving one entry per CDR3 protein. The sample consists of about 530,000 distinct CDR3 sequences, about 16% of them appearing once. Time point meaning: newly diagnosed GD, antithyroid drugs for less than 3 months. PBMC-derived RNA was used for the TCR library. This sample also belongs to another study, concerning T cells in Graves' hyperthyroidism and ophthalmopathy.

Here the sequenced sample was peripheral blood mononuclear cells (PBMCs), taken at new diagnosis, from a patient treated with antithyroid drugs. The receptors here all came from a woman aged 35-65 years with Graves disease.

This rearrangement joins TRBV14 to TRBJ1-2; D might be TRBD1 (5 bases). V gave up 0 bases and J gave up 8 bases, with 25 bases separating them. Germline V gene sequence: CDR1 SGHDN, CDR2 FVKESK. CDR3 length: 18 residues. CDR3 sequence (DNA): TGTGCCAGCAGCCAAGATTTGAGGGGCCAAAGACCCCCCTGGGGCTACACCTTC. As protein: CASSQDLRGQRPPWGYTF.

This clonotype has just a few counts. J is TRBJ1-4 and V is TRBV11-2, with D possibly matching TRBD1 (5 bases). From germline, CDR1 is SGHAT and CDR2 FQNNGV. This CDR3 region has 12 residues. V lost 5 bases, J lost 14 bases, and 15 bases lay in between. The CDR3 DNA reads as TGTGCCAGCAGCCATCGAGTGGGGCCTCTGTTTTTT. This translates into CASSHRVGPLFF.

The chain combines TRBV6-1 with TRBJ2-7; D may match TRBD1 or TRBD2 (6 bases each). From germline, CDR1 is MNHNS and CDR2 SASEGT. CDR3 length: 17 amino acids. V lost 3 bases to trimming and J lost 3 bases, with 21 bases between them. CDR3 amino acids: CASSESTGAGASYEQYF. CDR3 coding DNA: TGTGCCAGCAGTGAGTCGACGGGGGCAGGCGCCAGCTACGAGCAGTACTTC.

This clonotype was picked up many times. The chain carries TRBV7-9 and TRBJ1-1, with a weak D call TRBD1 (6 bases). The V end lost 5 bases, the J end lost 6 bases, and 13 bases lay between the germline ends. There are 13 residues in the CDR3. The V gene's germline CDR1 is SEHNR and CDR2 FQNEAQ (reference sequence). As DNA, the CDR3 is TGTGCCAGCAGCCCCCAGGGGTCCGCTGAAGCTTTCTTT. Encoded protein: CASSPQGSAEAFF.

This clonotype was detected a few times. The chain is built from TRBV6-1 and TRBJ1-4; D gene unclear. Germline V gene lookup returns CDR1 MNHNS and CDR2 SASEGT. The CDR3 has 13 residues. Trimming left V 5 bases short and J 7 bases short, with 11 bases between. Here the CDR3 reads CASSIRDFEKLFF. The DNA of the CDR3 is TGTGCCAGCAGTATCCGGGATTTTGAAAAACTGTTTTTT.

This clonotype was recorded many times. V and J are TRBV2 and TRBJ1-5, with 7 positions matching TRBD1. The CDR3 covers 16 residues. Germline lookup yields CDR1 SNHLY and CDR2 FYNNEI. V trimming: 4 bases; J trimming: 1 base; junction bases outside the gene matches: 7. The CDR3 sequence is CASSGVAGGSNQPQHF. The CDR3 DNA sequence: TGTGCCAGCAGTGGGGTAGCAGGGGGGAGCAATCAGCCCCAGCATTTT.

A note on this clonotype: A much larger clone differs by one base, so this may be a read error. The chain recombines TRBV2 with TRBJ2-5, with D unclear. Trimming stripped 1 base from V and 5 bases from J, with 11 bases between. The V gene's germline CDR1 is SNHLY and CDR2 FYNNEI. This CDR3 spans 14 amino acids. Written as DNA, the CDR3 is TGTGCCAGCAGTGAAGGGCCCGAAGGGGAGACCCAGTACTTC. It yields the protein CASSEGPEGETQYF.